The TCR beta chain under discussion was sequenced for a study of blood T cell repertoires in COVID-19. In Seattle, patients joined the study during active infection and were tracked longitudinally. V lost 4 bases and J lost 3; bases outside the gene matches: 12. CDR3 length equals 20 residues. The V gene's germline CDR1 is SGHNT and CDR2 YENEEA. Study processing details: Estimates of nucleated cell counts were drawn from the amplification of reference gene primers. Sequenced by immunoSEQ multiplex PCR; TCRdb stores in-frame clones only, minus some. V, J and clone size are taken as reported in that table, and D and trimming were inferred from the DNA itself. Among approximately 38,000 clones listed, nearly 90% were seen once.

Sequenced material: peripheral blood. This sequence originates from a man in his 60s with COVID-19, enrolled during active disease. V and J are TRBV11-3 and TRBJ2-2; 15 nucleotides align to TRBD2. This chain's CDR3 is CASSSYGGLAGGRYTGELFF. For the CDR3, the DNA is TGTGCCAGCAGCTCCTACGGCGGACTAGCGGGAGGGCGGTACACCGGGGAGCTGTTTTTT.